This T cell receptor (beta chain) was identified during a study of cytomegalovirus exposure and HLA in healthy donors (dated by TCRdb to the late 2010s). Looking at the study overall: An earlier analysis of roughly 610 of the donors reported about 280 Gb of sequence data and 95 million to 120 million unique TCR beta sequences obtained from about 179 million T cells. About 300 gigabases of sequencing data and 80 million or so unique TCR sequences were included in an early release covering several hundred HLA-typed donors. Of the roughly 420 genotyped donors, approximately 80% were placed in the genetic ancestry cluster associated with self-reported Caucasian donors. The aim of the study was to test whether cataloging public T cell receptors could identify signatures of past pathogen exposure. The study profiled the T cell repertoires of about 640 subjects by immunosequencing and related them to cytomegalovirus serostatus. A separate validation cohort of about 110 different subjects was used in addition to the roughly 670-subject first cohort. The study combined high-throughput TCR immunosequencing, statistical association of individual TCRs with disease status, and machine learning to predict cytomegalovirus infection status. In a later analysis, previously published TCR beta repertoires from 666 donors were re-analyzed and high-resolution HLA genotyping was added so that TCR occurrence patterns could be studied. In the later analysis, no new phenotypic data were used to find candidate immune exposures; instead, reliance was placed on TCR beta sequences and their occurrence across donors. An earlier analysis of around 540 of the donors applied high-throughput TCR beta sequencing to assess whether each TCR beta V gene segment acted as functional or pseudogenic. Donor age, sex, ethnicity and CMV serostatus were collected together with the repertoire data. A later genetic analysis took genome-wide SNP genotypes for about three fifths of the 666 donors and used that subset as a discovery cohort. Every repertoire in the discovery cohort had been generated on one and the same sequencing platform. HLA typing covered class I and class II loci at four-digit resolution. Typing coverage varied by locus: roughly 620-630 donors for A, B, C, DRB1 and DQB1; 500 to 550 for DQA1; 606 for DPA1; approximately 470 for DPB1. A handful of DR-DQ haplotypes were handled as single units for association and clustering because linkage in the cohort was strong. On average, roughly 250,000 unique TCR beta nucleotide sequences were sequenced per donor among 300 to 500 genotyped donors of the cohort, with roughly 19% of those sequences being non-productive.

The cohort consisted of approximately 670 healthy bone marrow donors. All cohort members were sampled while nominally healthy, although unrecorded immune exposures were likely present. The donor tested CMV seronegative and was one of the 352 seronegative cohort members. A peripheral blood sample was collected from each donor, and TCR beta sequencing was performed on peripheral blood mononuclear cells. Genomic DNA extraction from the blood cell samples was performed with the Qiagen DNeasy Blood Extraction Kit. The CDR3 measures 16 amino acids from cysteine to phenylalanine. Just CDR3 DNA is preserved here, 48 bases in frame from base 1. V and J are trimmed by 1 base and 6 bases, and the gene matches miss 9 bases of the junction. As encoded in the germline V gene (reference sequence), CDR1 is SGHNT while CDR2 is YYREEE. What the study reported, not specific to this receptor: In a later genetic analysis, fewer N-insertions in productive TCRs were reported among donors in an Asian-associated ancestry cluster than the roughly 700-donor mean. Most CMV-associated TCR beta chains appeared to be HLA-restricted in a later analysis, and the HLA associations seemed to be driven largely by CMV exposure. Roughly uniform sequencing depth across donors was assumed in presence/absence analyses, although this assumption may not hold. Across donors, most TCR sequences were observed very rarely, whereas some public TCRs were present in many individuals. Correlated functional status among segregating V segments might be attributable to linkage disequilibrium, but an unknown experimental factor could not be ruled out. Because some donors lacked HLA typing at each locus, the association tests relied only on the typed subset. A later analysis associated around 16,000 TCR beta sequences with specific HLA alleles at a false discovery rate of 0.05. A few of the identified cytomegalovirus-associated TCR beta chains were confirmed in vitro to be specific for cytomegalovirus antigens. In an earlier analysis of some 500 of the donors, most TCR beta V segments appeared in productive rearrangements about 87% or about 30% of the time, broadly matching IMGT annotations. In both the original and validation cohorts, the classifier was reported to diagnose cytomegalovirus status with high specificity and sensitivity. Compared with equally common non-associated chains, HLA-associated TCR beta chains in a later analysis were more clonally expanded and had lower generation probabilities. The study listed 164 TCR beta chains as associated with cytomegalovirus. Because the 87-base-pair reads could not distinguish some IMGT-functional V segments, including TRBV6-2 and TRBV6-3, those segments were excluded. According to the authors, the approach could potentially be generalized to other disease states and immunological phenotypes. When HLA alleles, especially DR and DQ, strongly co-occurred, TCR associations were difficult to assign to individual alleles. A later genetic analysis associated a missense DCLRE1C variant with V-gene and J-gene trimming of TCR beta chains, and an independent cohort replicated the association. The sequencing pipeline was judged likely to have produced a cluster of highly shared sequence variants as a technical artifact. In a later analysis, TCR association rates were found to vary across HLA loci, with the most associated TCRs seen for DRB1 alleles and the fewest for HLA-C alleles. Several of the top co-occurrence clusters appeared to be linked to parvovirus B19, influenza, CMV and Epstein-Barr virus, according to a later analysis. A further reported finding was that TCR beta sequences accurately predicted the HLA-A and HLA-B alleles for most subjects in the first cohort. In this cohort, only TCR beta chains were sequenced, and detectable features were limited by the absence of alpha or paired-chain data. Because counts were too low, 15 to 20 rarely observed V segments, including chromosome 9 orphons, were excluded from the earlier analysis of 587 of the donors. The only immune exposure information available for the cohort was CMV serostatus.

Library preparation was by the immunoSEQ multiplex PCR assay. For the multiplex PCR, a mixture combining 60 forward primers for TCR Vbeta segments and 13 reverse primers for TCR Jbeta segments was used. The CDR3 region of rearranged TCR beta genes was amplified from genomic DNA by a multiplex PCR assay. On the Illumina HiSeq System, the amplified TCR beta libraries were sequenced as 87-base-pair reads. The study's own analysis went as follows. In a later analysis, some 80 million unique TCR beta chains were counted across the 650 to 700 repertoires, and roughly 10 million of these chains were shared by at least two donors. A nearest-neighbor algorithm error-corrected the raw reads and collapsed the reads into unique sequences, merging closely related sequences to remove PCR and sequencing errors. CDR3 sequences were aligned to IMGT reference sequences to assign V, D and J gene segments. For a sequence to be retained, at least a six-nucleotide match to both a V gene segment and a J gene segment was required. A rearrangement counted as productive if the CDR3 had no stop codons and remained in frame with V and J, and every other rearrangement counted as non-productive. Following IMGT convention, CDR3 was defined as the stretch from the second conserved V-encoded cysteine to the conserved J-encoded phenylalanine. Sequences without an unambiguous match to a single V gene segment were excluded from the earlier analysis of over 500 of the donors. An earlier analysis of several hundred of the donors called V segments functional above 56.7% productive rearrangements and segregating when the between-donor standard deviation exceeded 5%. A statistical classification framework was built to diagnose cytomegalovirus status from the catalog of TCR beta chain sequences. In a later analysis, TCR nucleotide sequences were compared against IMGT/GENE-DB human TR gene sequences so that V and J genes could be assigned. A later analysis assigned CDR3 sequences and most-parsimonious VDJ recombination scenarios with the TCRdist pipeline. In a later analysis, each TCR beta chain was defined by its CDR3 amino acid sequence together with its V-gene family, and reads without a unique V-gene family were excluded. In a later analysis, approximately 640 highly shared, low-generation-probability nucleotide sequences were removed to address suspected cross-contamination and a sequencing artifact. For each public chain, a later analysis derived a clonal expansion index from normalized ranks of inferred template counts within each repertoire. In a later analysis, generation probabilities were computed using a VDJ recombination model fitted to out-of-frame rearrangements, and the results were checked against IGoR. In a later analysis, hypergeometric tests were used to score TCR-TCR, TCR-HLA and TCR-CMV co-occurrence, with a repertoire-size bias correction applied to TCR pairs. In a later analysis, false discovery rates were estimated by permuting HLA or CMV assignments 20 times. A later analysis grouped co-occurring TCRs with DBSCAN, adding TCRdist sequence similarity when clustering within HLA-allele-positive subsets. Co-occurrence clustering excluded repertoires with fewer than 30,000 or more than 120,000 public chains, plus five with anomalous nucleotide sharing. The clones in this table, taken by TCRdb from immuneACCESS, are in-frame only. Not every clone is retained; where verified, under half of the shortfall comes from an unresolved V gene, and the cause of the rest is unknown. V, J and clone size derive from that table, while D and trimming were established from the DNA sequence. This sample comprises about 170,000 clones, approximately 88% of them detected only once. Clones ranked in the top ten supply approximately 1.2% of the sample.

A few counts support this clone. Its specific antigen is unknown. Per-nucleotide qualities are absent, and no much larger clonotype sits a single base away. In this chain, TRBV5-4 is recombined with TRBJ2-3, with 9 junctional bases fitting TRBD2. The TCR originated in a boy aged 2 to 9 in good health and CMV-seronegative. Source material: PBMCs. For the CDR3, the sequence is CASSLNSGRTEDTQYF. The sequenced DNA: TGTGCCAGCAGCTTGAACAGCGGGAGGACGGAGGATACGCAGTATTTT.